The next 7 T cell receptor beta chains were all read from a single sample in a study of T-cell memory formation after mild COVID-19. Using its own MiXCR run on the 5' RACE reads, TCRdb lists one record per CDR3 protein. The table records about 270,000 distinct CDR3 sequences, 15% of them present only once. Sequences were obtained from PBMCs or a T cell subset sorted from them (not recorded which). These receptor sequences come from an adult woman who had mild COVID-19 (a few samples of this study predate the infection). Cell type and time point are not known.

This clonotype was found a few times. CDR3 nucleotides: TGCAGCGTTGAAGCACCGGAAGCAACTGAAGCTTTCTTT. Its translation: CSVEAPEATEAFF. The chain recombines TRBV29-1 with TRBJ1-1; no clear D gene. CDR1 SQVTM and CDR2 ANQGSEA come from the germline V gene. The CDR3 length is 13 residues. V gave up 1 base and J gave up 5 bases, with 11 bases separating them.

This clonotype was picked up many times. CDR3 bases: TGTGCCAGCAGCTTAGTGGTTCGTGAAAAACTGTTTTTT. It specifies CASSLVVREKLFF. This chain connects TRBV11-2 to TRBJ1-4; D gene uncertain. Trimming cost V 1 base and J 7 bases, with 7 bases left between them. The CDR3 sequence is 13 residues long. CDR1 is SGHAT and CDR2 is FQNNGV in the germline V gene.

Here the CDR3 reads CASSTTGGMGELFF. As DNA, the CDR3 is TGTGCCAGCAGCACGACAGGGGGCATGGGGGAGCTGTTTTTT. V is TRBV5-6 and J is TRBJ2-2; 10 bases match TRBD1. Germline V CDR1 and CDR2: SGHDT, YYEEEE. V shed 4 bases and J 8 bases; nucleotides not matched to a gene: 5. CDR3 length: 14 amino acids.

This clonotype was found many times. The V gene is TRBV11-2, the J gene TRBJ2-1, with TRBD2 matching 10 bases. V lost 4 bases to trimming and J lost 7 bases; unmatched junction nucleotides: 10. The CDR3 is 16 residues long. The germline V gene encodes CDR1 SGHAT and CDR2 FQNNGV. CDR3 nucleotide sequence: TGTGCCAGCAGCTCGCGAAGCGGGAGGGGATTAAATGAGCAGTTCTTC. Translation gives CASSSRSGRGLNEQFF.

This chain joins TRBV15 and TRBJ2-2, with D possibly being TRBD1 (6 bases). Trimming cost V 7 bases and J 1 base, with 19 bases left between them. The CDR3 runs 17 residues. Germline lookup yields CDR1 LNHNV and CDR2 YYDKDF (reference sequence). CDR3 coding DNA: TGTGCCACCAAACCCGGGACAAGCTGGGTGAACACCGGGGAGCTGTTTTTT. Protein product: CATKPGTSWVNTGELFF.

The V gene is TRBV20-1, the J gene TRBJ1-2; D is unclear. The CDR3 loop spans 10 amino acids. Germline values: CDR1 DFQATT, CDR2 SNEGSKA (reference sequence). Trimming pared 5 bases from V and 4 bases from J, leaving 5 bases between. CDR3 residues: CSAPSYGYTF. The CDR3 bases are TGCAGTGCTCCGAGCTATGGCTACACCTTC.

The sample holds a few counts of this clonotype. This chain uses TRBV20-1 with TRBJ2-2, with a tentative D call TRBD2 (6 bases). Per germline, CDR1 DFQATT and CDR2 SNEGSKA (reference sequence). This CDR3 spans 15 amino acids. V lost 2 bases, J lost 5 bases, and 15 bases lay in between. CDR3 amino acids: CSARRLAKGTGELFF. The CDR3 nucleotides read TGCAGTGCTAGAAGGCTAGCGAAGGGTACCGGGGAGCTGTTTTTT.